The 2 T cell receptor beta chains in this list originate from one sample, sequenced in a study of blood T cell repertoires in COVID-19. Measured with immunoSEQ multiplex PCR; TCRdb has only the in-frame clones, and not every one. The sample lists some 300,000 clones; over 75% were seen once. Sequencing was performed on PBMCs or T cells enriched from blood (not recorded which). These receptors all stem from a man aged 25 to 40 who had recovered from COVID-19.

For the CDR3, the DNA is TGTGCCAGCAACCCTAGCGGGAGGATCTACGAGCAGTACTTC. Protein: CASNPSGRIYEQYF. The chain employs TRBV6-5 and TRBJ2-7; TRBD2 aligns across 11 bases. Germline values: CDR1 MNHEY, CDR2 SVGAGI. Unmatched junction bases numbered 5, after V lost 7 bases and J lost 3 bases. The CDR3 is 14 residues long.

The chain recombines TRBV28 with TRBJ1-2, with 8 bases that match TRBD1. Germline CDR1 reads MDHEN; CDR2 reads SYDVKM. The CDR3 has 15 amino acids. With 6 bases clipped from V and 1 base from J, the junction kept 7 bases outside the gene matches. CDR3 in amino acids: CASRGWDRYNYGYTF. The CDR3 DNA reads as TGTGCCAGCAGGGGATGGGACAGGTATAACTATGGCTACACCTTC.